A selection of T cell receptor beta chains follows, all from one sample in a study of control samples from healthy donors and cancer patients. The assay was immunoSEQ multiplex PCR, and TCRdb's table has in-frame clones only and misses some. The sample lists 25,000 to 35,000 clones; 70% to 85% were seen once. Sequenced: PBMCs. Every receptor here comes from a man aged 55 to 70 with head and neck cancer. Both conserved end residues are trimmed from each CDR3. Fields, in order: V gene, clone size, J gene, CDR3 protein. Clone size, where shown, is once, few, many, or a class for clones that have expanded.

V gene: TRBV4-2; clone size: .; J gene: TRBJ2-1; CDR3 protein: ASSQAGGHNEQF
V gene: TRBV7-8; clone size: once; J gene: TRBJ1-3; CDR3 protein: ASSPLGPVPGNTIY
V gene: TRBV5-1; clone size: .; J gene: TRBJ2-5; CDR3 protein: ASSLIETQY
V gene: TRBV2; clone size: .; J gene: TRBJ1-1; CDR3 protein: ASSARGTANTEAF
V gene: TRBV30; clone size: .; J gene: TRBJ2-3; CDR3 protein: AWSEVYSGSRSDTQY
V gene: TRBV2; clone size: .; J gene: TRBJ1-3; CDR3 protein: ASRFTTASSGNTIY
V gene: TRBV7-2; clone size: .; J gene: TRBJ1-1; CDR3 protein: ASSLALGSLNTEAF
V gene: TRBV4-3; clone size: .; J gene: TRBJ2-2; CDR3 protein: ASSQVGWENTGELF
V gene: TRBV5-4; clone size: .; J gene: TRBJ2-7; CDR3 protein: ASSLFGAYEQY
V gene: TRBV9; clone size: once; J gene: TRBJ2-7; CDR3 protein: ASSVVPGGPGEQY
V gene: TRBV5-1; clone size: few; J gene: TRBJ2-3; CDR3 protein: ASSLGSAERTDTQY
V gene: TRBV14; clone size: .; J gene: TRBJ2-1; CDR3 protein: ASSPRTGGASEQF
V gene: TRBV7-8; clone size: .; J gene: TRBJ2-3; CDR3 protein: ASSRRTGGLYTDTQY
V gene: TRBV15; clone size: .; J gene: TRBJ2-5; CDR3 protein: ATSRGGSLGTQY
V gene: TRBV7-2; clone size: .; J gene: TRBJ1-2; CDR3 protein: ASSLPGGRGYT
V gene: TRBV28; clone size: .; J gene: TRBJ1-1; CDR3 protein: ASSLSLTGSEAF
V gene: TRBV30; clone size: few; J gene: TRBJ1-2; CDR3 protein: AWTVEPIYGYT
V gene: TRBV10-1; clone size: .; J gene: TRBJ2-7; CDR3 protein: ASSGGTGYEQY
V gene: TRBV5-4; clone size: .; J gene: TRBJ2-4; CDR3 protein: ASSLGGRETKNIQY
V gene: TRBV7-9; clone size: .; J gene: TRBJ2-1; CDR3 protein: ASSWSPLNEQF
V gene: TRBV27; clone size: .; J gene: TRBJ2-1; CDR3 protein: ASSVTGPYNEQF
V gene: TRBV28; clone size: .; J gene: TRBJ2-3; CDR3 protein: ASSLTSGGQGVYTQY
V gene: TRBV5-1; clone size: .; J gene: TRBJ1-4; CDR3 protein: ASSLSQANEKLF
V gene: TRBV2; clone size: .; J gene: TRBJ2-3; CDR3 protein: ATAQAFRIDTQY
V gene: TRBV29-1; clone size: once; J gene: TRBJ2-5; CDR3 protein: SAGQQETQY
V gene: TRBV6-4; clone size: .; J gene: TRBJ2-1; CDR3 protein: ASSDSPSGRASNEQF
V gene: TRBV10-3; clone size: .; J gene: TRBJ2-7; CDR3 protein: AISGGETSGRYEQY
V gene: TRBV7-3; clone size: .; J gene: TRBJ2-2; CDR3 protein: ASSFGDPGELF